The 6 T cell receptor beta chains in this list originate from one sample, sequenced in a study of blood T cell repertoires in COVID-19. Profiling relied on immunoSEQ multiplex PCR, and the TCRdb table lists in-frame clones only, not all of them. Here the sample spans under 200,000 clones, about 86% being singletons. The material sequenced was peripheral blood. These receptors originate from a human donor with acute or convalescent COVID-19. The donor label of this sample is uncertain.

The chain joins TRBV18 to TRBJ1-1; weak D call: TRBD1 (5 bases). Trimming removed 1 base from V and 6 bases from J, with 12 bases in between. The CDR3 has 14 amino acids. The V gene's germline CDR1 is KGHSH and CDR2 LQKENI. This CDR3 is CASSPQGKVAEAFF. The CDR3 DNA reads TGTGCCAGCTCACCACAGGGGAAAGTGGCTGAAGCTTTCTTT.

V gene TRBV5-6 combines with J gene TRBJ2-5, with 9 bases matching TRBD2. The CDR3 length is 13 residues. Germline trimming cut 1 base from V and 6 bases from J; bases unmatched to any gene: 1. The V gene's germline CDR1 is SGHDT and CDR2 YYEEEE. The CDR3 region is CASSLLAGQTQYF. The CDR3 DNA sequence: TGTGCCAGCAGCTTGCTAGCGGGACAGACCCAGTACTTC.

With respect to this clone: Other DNA sequences within the sample encode an identical CDR3. CDR3 nucleotides: TGCAGTGCTAGAGATCGGGGCGAGCAGTACTTC. This translates into CSARDRGEQYF. The J gene is TRBJ2-7, the V gene TRBV20-1, with D possibly matching TRBD2 (5 bases). This CDR3 has 11 residues. In germline, CDR1 is DFQATT, CDR2 SNEGSKA (reference sequence). With 0 bases removed from V and 6 bases from J, the gap between germline ends came to 6 bases.

This chain links TRBV30 with TRBJ1-5; no firm D call. Germline lookup yields CDR1 GTSNPN and CDR2 SVGIG (reference sequence). Trimming stripped 2 bases from V and 5 bases from J, with 10 bases between. The CDR3 is 13 residues long. Written as DNA, the CDR3 is TGTGCCTGGAGTCGAGGGAGGGATCAGCCCCAGCATTTT. It specifies CAWSRGRDQPQHF.

This clone was counted only a few times. The chain recombines TRBV29-1 with TRBJ1-2, with 7 nucleotides matching TRBD1. CDR1 and CDR2 from the germline V gene are SQVTM and ANQGSEA. The V gene end was trimmed by 7 bases and the J gene end by 6 bases; junction bases not matched to a gene: 11. The CDR3 spans 13 residues. CDR3 DNA: TGCAGCGCCTCGTCCGACAGGGATGATGGCTACACCTTC. Its translation: CSASSDRDDGYTF.

This clone was observed a single time. The V and J genes are TRBV12-3 or TRBV12-4 and TRBJ2-3; unclear D gene. The CDR3 has 13 amino acids. Trimming cost V 1 base and J 4 bases, with 6 bases left between them. The CDR3 DNA reads as TGTGCCAGCAGTTTAGGTGAGGCAGATACGCAGTATTTT. Translating gives CASSLGEADTQYF.